Included here is one TCR beta chain sequence, with context. Antigen: not known. The data were taken from a study of post-analysis software for immune sequencing data. The wider study: The courses of disease that were included comprised relapsing-remitting, secondary progressive and progressive-relapsing multiple sclerosis.

Study-wide results and limits: About 5 TRBV segments appeared more often in patients than in controls, and TRBV5-6, TRBV5-1 and TRBV20-1 were among these. Normalized Chao1 diversity was significantly reduced in patients versus controls. F measure showed strong co-clustering of same-batch samples.

The authors incorporated unique molecular identifiers into the TCR beta cDNA libraries. From approximately 0.95 to 9.8 million T cells, 400,000 to 550,000 cDNA molecules were obtained. One entry per CDR3 protein, called by TCRdb with MiXCR from the PCR reads. Altogether hundreds of thousands of distinct CDR3 sequences are present, 59% being singletons, with the ten largest covering roughly 10%. This CDR3 spans 18 amino acids. Germline V gene sequence: CDR1 SGHAT, CDR2 FQNNGV. The V and J ends lost 4 bases and 7 bases respectively, with 28 bases between them. This sequence originates from a girl aged 2 to 10 with multiple sclerosis. The sample taken for sequencing was blood. The J gene is TRBJ1-1, the V gene TRBV11-2; D not resolved. The CDR3 is CASSSLKPGRYLCIEAFF. The CDR3 bases are TGTGCCAGCAGCTCCCTAAAACCGGGTCGGTACCTGTGTATTGAAGCTTTCTTT.